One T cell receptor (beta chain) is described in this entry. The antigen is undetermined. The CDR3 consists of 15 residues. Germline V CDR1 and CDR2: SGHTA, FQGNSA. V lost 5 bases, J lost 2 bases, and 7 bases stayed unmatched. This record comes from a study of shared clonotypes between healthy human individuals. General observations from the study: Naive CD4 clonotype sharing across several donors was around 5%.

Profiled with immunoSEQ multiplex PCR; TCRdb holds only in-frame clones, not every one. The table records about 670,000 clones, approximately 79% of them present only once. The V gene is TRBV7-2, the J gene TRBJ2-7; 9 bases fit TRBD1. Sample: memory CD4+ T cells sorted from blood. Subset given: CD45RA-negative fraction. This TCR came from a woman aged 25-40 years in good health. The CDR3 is CASSRGQGVAYEQYF. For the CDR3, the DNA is TGTGCCAGCAGCCGGGGACAGGGAGTGGCCTACGAGCAGTACTTC.